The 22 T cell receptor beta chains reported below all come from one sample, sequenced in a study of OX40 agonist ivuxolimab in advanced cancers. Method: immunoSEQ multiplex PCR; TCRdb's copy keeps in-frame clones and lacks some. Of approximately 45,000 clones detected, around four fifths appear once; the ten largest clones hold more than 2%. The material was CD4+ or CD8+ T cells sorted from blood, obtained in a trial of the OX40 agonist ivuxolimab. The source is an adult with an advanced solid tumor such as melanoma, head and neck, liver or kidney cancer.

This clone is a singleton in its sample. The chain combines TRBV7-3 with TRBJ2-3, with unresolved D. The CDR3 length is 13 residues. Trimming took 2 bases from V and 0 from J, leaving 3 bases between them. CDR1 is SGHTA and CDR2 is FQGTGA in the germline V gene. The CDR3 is CASSLLSTDTQYF. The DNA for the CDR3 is TGTGCCAGCAGCTTACTTAGCACAGATACGCAGTATTTT.

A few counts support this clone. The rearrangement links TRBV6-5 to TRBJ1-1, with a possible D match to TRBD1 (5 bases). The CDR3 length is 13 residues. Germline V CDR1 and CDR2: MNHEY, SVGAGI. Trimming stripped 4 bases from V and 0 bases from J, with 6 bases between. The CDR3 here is CASSFRVNTEAFF. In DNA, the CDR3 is TGTGCCAGCAGTTTCAGGGTGAACACTGAAGCTTTCTTT.

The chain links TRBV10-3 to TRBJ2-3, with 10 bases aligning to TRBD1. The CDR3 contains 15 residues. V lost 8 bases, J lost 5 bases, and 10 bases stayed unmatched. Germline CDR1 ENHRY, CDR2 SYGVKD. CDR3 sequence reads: CAIWGGQGRIDTQYF. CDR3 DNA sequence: TGTGCCATCTGGGGGGGACAGGGGCGGATAGATACGCAGTATTTT.

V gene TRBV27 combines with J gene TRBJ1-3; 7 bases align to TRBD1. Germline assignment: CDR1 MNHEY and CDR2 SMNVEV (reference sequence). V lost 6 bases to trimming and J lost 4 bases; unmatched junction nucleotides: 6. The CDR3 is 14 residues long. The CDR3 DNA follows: TGTGCCAGCAGCGAGGGGGCGCGGGGAAACACCATATATTTT. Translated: CASSEGARGNTIYF.

The CDR3 sequence is CASSPPGWVGKSEAFF. Here the CDR3 DNA reads TGTGCCAGCAGCCCACCAGGGTGGGTGGGGAAATCCGAAGCTTTCTTT. The V gene is TRBV5-4, the J gene TRBJ1-1; D may be TRBD1 (5 bases). The V end lost 4 bases, the J end lost 8 bases, and 24 bases lay between the germline ends. This CDR3 has 16 amino acids. Germline-derived CDR1 and CDR2 are SGHNT and YYREEE (reference sequence).

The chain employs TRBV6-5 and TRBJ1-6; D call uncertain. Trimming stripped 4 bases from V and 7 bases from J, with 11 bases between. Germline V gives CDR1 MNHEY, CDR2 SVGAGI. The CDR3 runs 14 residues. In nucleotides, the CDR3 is TGTGCCAGCAGTTCCGGACCTTCGAATTCACCCCTCCACTTT. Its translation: CASSSGPSNSPLHF.

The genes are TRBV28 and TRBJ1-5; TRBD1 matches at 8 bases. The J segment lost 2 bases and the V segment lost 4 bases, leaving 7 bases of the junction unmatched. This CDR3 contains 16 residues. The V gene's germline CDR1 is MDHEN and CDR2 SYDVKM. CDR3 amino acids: CASSSLGQVGNQPQHF. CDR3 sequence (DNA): TGTGCCAGCAGTTCATTGGGACAGGTGGGCAATCAGCCCCAGCATTTT.

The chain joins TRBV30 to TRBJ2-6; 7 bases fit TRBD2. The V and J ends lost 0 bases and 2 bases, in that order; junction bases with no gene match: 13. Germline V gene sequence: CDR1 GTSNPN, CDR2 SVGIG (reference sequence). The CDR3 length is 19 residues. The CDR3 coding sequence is TGTGCCTGGAGTGTACCCCGGCACGCGGCGGGGGCTGGGGCCAACGTCCTGACTTTC. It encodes CAWSVPRHAAGAGANVLTF.

The CDR3 DNA reads as TGTGCCAGTAGTGTCGACAGGTTAGCCCTCCACTTT. Translation gives CASSVDRLALHF. This chain uses TRBV19 with TRBJ1-6; D may be TRBD1 (6 bases). V was pared by 5 bases and J by 14 bases, with 13 bases between. CDR3 size: 12 residues. CDR1 is LNHDA and CDR2 is SQIVND in the germline V gene (reference sequence).

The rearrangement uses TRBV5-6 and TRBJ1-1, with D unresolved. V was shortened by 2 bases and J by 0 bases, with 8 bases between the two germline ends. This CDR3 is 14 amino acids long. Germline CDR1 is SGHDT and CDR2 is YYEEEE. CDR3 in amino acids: CASSFRTLNTEAFF. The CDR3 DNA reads TGTGCCAGCAGCTTTAGGACGTTGAACACTGAAGCTTTCTTT.

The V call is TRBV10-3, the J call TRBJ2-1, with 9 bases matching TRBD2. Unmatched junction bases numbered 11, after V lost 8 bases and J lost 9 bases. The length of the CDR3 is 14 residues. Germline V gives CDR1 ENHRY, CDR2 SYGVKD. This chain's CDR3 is CAIEPGTSSPEQFF. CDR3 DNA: TGTGCCATCGAACCCGGGACTAGCTCGCCTGAGCAGTTCTTC.

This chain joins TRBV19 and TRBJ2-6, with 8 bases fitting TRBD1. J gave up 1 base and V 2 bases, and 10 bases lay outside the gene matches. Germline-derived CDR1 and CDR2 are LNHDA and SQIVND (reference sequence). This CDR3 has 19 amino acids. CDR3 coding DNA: TGTGCCAGTAGTATAATGTGGGGCAGGGACAGGTCTGGGGCCAACGTCCTGACTTTC. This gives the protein CASSIMWGRDRSGANVLTF.

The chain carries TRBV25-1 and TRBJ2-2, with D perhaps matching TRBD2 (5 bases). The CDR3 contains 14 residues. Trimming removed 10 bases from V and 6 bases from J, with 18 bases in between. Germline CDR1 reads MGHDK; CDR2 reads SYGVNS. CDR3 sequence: CATARRGYAGELFF. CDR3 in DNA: TGTGCCACCGCCCGGAGAGGGTACGCCGGGGAGCTGTTTTTT.

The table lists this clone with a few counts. The CDR3 sequence: CASAPPSGAYNEQFF. CDR3 bases: TGTGCCAGCGCCCCCCCAAGCGGGGCCTACAATGAGCAGTTCTTC. The chain combines TRBV5-4 with TRBJ2-1; TRBD2 agrees at 7 bases. The CDR3 spans 15 residues. Germline trimming cut 7 bases from V and 2 bases from J; bases unmatched to any gene: 9. Per the germline V gene, CDR1 is SGHNT and CDR2 is YYREEE (reference sequence).

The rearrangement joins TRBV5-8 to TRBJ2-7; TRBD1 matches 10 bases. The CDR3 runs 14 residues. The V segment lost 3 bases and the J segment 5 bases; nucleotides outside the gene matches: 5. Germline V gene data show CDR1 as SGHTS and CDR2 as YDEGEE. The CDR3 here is CASSSGQGSHEQYF. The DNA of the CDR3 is TGTGCCAGCAGCTCGGGACAGGGGTCCCACGAGCAGTACTTC.

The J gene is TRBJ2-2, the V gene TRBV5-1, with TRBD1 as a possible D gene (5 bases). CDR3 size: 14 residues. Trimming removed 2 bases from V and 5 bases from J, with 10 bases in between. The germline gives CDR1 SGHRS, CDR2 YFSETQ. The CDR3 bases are TGCGCCAGCAGCTTTCAGGGCGGAACCGGGGAGCTGTTTTTT. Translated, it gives CASSFQGGTGELFF.

The CDR3 region is CASSLVRFRSRQGDSYEQYF. The CDR3 DNA reads as TGTGCCAGCAGCTTAGTTCGGTTCCGCTCTCGACAGGGGGACTCCTACGAGCAGTACTTC. The chain couples TRBV7-8 to TRBJ2-7; 9 nucleotides agree with TRBD1. The CDR3 consists of 20 residues. Germline CDR1 is SGHVS and CDR2 is FQNEAQ. J gave up 0 bases and V 1 base, and 16 bases lay outside the gene matches.

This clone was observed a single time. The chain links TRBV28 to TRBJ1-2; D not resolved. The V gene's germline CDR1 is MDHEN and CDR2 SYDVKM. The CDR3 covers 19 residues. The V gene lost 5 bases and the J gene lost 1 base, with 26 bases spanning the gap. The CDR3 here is CASSTGTRQVFRNNYGYTF. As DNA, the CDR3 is TGTGCCAGCAGTACTGGAACACGACAAGTTTTTAGAAATAACTATGGCTACACCTTC.

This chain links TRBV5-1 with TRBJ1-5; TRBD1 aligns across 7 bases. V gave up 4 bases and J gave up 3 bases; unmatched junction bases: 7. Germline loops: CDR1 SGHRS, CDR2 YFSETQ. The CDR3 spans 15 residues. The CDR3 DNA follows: TGCGCCAGCAGCCCGGGACAGTTGGACAATCAGCCCCAGCATTTT. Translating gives CASSPGQLDNQPQHF.

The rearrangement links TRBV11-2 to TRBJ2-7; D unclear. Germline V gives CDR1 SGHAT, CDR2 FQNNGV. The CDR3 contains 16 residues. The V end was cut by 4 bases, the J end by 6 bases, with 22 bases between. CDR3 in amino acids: CASSSMSFTASSEQYF. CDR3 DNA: TGTGCCAGCAGCTCTATGTCCTTTACGGCCTCCAGCGAGCAGTACTTC.

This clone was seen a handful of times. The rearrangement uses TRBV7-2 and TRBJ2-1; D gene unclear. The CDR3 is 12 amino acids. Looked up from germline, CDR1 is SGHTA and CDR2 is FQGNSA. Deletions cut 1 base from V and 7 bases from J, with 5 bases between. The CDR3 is CASSLVENEQFF. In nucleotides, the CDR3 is TGTGCCAGCAGCTTAGTCGAGAATGAGCAGTTCTTC.

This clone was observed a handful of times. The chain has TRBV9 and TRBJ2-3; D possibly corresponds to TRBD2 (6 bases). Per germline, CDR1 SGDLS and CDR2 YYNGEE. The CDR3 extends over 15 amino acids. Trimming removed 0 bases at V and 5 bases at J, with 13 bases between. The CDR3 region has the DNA TGTGCCAGCAGCGTAGAACCTAGCGTAGGAGATACGCAGTATTTT. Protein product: CASSVEPSVGDTQYF.